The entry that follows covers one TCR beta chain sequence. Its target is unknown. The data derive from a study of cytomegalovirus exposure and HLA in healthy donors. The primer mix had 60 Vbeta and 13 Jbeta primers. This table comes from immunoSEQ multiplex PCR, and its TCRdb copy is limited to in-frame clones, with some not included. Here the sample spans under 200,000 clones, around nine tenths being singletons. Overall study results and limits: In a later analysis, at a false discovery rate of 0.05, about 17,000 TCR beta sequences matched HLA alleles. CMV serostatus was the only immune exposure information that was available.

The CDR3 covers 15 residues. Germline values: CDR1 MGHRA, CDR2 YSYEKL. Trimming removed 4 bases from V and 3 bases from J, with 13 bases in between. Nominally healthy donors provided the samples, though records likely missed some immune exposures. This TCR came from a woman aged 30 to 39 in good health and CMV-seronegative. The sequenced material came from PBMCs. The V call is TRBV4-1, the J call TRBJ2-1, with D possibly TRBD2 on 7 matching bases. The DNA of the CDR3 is TGCGCCAGCAGCCCGATCGGGGGGCTCTACAATGAGCAGTTCTTC. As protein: CASSPIGGLYNEQFF.